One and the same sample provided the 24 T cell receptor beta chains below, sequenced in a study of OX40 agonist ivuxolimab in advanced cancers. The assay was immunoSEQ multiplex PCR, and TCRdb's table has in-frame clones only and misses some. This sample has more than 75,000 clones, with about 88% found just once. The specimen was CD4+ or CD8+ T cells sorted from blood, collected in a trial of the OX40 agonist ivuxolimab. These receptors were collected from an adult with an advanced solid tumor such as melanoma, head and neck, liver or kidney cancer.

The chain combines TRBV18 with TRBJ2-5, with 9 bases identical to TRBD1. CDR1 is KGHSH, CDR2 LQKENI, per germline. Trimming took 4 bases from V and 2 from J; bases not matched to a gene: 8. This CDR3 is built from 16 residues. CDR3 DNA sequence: TGTGCCAGCTCACTCACCGGGACAGGGATACAAGAGACCCAGTACTTC. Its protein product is CASSLTGTGIQETQYF.

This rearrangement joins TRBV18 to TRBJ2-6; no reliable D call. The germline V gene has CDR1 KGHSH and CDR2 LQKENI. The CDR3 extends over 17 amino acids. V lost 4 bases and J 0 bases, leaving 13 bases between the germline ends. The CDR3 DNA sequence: TGTGCCAGCTCACTGTCTCCGGGTGGCTCTGGGGCCAACGTCCTGACTTTC. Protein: CASSLSPGGSGANVLTF.

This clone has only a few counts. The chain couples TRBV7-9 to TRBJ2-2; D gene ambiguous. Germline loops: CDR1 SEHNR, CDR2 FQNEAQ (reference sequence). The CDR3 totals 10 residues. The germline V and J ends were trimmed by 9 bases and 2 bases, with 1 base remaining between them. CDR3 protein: CARNTGELFF. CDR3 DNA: TGTGCCAGAAACACCGGGGAGCTGTTTTTT.

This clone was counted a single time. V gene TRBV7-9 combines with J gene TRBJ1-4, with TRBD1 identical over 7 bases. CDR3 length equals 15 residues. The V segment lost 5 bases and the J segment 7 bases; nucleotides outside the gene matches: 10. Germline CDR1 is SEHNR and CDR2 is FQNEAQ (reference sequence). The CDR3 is CASSRGGTELEKLFF. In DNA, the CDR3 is TGTGCCAGCAGCCGCGGGGGGACAGAGCTTGAAAAACTGTTTTTT.

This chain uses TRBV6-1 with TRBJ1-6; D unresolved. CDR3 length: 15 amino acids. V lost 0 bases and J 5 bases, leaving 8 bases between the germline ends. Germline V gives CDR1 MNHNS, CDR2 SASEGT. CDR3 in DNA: TGTGCCAGCAGTGAAGCGCCCGGGGATAATTCACCCCTCCACTTT. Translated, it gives CASSEAPGDNSPLHF.

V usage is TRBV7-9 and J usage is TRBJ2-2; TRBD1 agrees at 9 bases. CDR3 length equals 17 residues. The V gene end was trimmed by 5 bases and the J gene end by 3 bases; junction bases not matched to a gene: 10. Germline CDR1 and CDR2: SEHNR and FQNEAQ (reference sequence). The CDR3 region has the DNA TGTGCCAGCAGCCAGGCCTACCGGGACAGGGACACCGGGGAGCTGTTTTTT. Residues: CASSQAYRDRDTGELFF.

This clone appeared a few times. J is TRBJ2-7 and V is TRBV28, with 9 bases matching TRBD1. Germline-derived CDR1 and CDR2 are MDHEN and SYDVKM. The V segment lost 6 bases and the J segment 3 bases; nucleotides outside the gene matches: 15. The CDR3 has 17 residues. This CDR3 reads CASRMGLRDRANYEQYF. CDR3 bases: TGTGCCAGCAGAATGGGGCTTAGGGACAGGGCGAACTACGAGCAGTACTTC.

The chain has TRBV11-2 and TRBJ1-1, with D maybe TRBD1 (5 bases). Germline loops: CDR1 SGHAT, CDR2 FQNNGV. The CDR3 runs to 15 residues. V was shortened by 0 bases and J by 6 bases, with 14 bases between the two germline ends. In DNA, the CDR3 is TGTGCCAGCAGCTTAGACGCGGGGCTTGGATCTGAAGCTTTCTTT. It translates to CASSLDAGLGSEAFF.

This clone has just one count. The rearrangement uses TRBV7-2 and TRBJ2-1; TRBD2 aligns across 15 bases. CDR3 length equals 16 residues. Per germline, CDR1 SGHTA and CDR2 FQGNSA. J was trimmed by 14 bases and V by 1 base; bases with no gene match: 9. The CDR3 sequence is CASSLGFRTSGGEKFF. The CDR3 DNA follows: TGTGCCAGCAGCTTAGGTTTCCGGACTAGCGGGGGGGAAAAGTTCTTC.

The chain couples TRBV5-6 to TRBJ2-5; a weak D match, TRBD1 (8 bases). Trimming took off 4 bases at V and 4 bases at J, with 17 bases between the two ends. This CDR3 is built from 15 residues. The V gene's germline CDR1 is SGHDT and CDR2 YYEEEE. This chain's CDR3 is CASSRTGGVGETQYF. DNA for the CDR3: TGTGCCAGCAGCCGCACAGGGGGGGTAGGAGAGACCCAGTACTTC.

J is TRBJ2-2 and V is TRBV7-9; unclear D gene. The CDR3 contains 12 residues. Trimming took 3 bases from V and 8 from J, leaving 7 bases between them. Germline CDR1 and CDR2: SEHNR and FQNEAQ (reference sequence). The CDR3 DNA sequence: TGTGCCAGCAGCTTTACCCTGGGGGAGCTGTTTTTT. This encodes CASSFTLGELFF.

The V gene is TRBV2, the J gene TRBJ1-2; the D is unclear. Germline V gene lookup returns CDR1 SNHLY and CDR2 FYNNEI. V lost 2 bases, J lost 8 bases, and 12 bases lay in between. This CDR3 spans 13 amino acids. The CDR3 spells CASSELQRKGYTF. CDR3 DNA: TGTGCCAGCAGTGAACTACAGAGGAAGGGCTACACCTTC.

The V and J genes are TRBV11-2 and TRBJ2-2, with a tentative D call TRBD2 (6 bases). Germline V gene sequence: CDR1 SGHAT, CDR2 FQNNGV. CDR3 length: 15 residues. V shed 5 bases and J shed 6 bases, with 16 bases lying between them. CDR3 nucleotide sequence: TGTGCCAGCAGCCCTCGTTCTAGCGCCCCCGGGGAGCTGTTTTTT. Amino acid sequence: CASSPRSSAPGELFF.

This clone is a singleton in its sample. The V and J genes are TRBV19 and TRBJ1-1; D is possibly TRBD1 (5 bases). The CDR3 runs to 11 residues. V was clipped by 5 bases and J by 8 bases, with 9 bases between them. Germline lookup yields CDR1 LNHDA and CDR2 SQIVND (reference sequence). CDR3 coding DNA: TGTGCCAGTAGTCGAAACAGGGAAGCTTTCTTT. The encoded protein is CASSRNREAFF.

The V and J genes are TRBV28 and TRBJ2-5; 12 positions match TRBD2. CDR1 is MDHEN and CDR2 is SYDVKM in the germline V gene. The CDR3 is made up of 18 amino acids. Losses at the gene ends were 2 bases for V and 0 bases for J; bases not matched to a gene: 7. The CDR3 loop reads CASSLPSGGALYQETQYF. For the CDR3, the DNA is TGTGCCAGCAGTTTACCTAGCGGGGGGGCCCTGTACCAAGAGACCCAGTACTTC.

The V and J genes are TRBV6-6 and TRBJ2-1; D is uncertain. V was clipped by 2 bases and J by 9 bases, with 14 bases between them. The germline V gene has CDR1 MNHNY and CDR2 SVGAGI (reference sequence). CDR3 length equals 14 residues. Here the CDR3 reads CASSYELPMSEQFF. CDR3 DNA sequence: TGTGCCAGCAGTTACGAACTACCGATGAGTGAGCAGTTCTTC.

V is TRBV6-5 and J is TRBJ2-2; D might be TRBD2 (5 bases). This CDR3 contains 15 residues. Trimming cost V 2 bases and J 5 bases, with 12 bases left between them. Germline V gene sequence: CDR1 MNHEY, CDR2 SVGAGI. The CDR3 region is CASSYEGVRTGELFF. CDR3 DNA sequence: TGTGCCAGCAGTTACGAGGGAGTAAGAACCGGGGAGCTGTTTTTT.

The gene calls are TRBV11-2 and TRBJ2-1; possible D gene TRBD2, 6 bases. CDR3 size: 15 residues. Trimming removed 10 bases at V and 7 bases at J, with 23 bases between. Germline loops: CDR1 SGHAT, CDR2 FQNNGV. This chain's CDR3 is CATGFGGFQKNEQFF. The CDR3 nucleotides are TGTGCCACCGGGTTCGGGGGATTCCAAAAAAATGAGCAGTTCTTC.

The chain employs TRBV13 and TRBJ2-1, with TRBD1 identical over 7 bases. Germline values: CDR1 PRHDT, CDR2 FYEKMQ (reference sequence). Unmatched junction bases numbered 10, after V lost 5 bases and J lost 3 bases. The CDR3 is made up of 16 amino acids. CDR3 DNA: TGTGCCAGCAGCCTAATGGCGACAGGGATCTACAATGAGCAGTTCTTC. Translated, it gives CASSLMATGIYNEQFF. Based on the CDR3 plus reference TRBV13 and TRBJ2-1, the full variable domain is AAGVIQSPRHLIKEKRETATLKCYPIPRHDTVYWYQQGPGQDPQFLISFYEKMQSDKGSIPDRFSAQQFSDYHSELNMSSLELGDSALYFCASSLMATGIYNEQFFGPGTRLTVL.

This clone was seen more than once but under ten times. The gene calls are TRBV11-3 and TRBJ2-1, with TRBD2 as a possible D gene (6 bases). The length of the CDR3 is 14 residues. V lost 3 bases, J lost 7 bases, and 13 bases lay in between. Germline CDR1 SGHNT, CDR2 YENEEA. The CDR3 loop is CASSLTGSGNEQFF. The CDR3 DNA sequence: TGTGCCAGCAGCTTGACCGGGAGCGGAAATGAGCAGTTCTTC. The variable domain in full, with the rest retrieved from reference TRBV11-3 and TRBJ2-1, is EAGVVQSPRYKIIEKKQPVAFWCNPISGHNTLYWYLQNLGQGPELLIRYENEEAVDDSQLPKDRFSAERLKGVDSTLKIQPAELGDSAVYLCASSLTGSGNEQFFGPGTRLTVL.

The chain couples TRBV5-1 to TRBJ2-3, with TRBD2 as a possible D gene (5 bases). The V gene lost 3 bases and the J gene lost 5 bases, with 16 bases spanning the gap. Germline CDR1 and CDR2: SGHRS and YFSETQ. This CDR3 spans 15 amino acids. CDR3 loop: CASSSAPGGRDTQYF. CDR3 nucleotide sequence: TGCGCCAGCAGCTCGGCCCCAGGTGGGAGAGATACGCAGTATTTT.

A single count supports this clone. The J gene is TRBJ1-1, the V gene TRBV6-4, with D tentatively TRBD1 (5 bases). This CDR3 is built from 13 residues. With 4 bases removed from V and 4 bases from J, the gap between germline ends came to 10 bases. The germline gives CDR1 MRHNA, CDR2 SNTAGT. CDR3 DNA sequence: TGTGCCAGCAGTGCCGGGGCTCGCACTGAAGCTTTCTTT. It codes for CASSAGARTEAFF.

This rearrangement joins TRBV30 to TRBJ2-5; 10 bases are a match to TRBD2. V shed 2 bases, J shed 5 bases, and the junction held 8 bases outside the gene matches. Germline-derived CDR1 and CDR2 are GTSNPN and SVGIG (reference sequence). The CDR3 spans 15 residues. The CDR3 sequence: CAWSIPAGGWETQYF. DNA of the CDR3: TGTGCCTGGAGTATTCCAGCGGGGGGGTGGGAGACCCAGTACTTC.

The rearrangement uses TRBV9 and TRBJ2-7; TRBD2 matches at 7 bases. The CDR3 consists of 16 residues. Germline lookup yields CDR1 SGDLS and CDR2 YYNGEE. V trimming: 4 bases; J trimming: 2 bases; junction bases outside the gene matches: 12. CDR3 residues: CASSPEGTIRTYEQYF. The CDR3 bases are TGTGCCAGCAGCCCAGAGGGGACTATACGGACCTACGAGCAGTACTTC.